This T cell receptor (beta chain) was retrieved from a study of T cells in Graves' hyperthyroidism and ophthalmopathy. The CDR3 regions of TCR beta were amplified from RNA transcripts. Researchers ran a first-round RT-PCR on the TCR CDR3 using the HTBI primer set. TCRdb analysed the multiplex PCR reads with MiXCR anew, one entry per CDR3 protein. Of fewer than 700,000 distinct CDR3 sequences in the sample, under 20% are singletons; the top ten hold about 16%. At least ten counts were recorded for this clonotype. Germline CDR1 and CDR2: GTSNPN and SVGIG (reference sequence). The V gene lost 3 bases and the J gene lost 4 bases, with 12 bases spanning the gap. The CDR3 is made up of 13 amino acids.

The receptor comes from a woman between 18 and 30 years old with Graves' ophthalmopathy. This chain uses TRBV30 with TRBJ1-1; D unclear. What was sequenced was blood. CDR3 sequence reads: CAWRAQQSTEAFF. The CDR3 nucleotides read TGTGCCTGGAGAGCCCAGCAGAGCACTGAAGCTTTCTTT. The full variable domain, rest sourced from reference TRBV30 and TRBJ1-1, is SQTIHQWPATLVQPVGSPLSLECTVEGTSNPNLYWYRQAAGRGLQLLFYSVGIGQISSEVPQNLSASRPQDRQFILSSKKLLLSDSGFYLCAWRAQQSTEAFFGQGTRLTVV.